This note documents a single T cell receptor (beta chain) sequence. Its antigen remains unidentified. This sample was included in a study of cytomegalovirus exposure and HLA in healthy donors. Broader study findings: Cytomegalovirus-associated TCR beta chains were listed, numbering over 150. The classifier reportedly diagnosed cytomegalovirus status with high specificity and sensitivity.

The data were produced by immunoSEQ multiplex PCR, yet TCRdb's version contains in-frame clones alone and is incomplete. Among about 140,000 clones listed, about 83% were seen once. Germline V gene sequence: CDR1 LGHNA, CDR2 YNFKEQ. The length of the CDR3 is 17 residues. Trimming pared 0 bases from V and 1 base from J, leaving 15 bases between. This sequence joins TRBV4-2 and TRBJ1-1, with D possibly being TRBD1 (5 bases). The sample consisted of PBMCs. The source of this sequence is a woman in her twenties or thirties in good health and CMV-seronegative. CDR3 protein: CASSQEPGGDENTEAFF. The CDR3 nucleotides read TGTGCCAGCAGCCAAGAGCCGGGGGGGGACGAGAACACTGAAGCTTTCTTT.